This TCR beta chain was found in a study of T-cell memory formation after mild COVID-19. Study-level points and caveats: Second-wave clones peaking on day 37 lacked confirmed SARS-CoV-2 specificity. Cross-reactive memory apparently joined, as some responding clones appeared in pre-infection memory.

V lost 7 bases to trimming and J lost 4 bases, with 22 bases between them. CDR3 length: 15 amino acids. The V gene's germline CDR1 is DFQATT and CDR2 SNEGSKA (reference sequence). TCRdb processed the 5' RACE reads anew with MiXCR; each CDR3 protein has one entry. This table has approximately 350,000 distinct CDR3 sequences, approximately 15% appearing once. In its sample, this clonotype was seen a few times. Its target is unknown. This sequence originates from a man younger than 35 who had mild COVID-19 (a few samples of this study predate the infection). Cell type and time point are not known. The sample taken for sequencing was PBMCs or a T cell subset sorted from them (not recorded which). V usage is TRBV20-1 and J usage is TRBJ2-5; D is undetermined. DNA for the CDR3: TGCAGTGGGAGCGACGAACGGATGGTCGGAGAGACCCAGTACTTC. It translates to CSGSDERMVGETQYF.